This T cell receptor beta chain originates from a study of cytomegalovirus exposure and HLA in healthy donors. Germline V gives CDR1 MRHNA, CDR2 SNTAGT. Trimming shortened V by 10 bases and J by 0 bases, and 16 bases separated the two germline ends. The CDR3 spans 15 residues. 13 Jbeta primers and 60 Vbeta primers were used for the PCR. Generated by immunoSEQ multiplex PCR, the TCRdb table keeps only in-frame clones and is missing some. The profile shows over 65,000 clones, roughly 73% of them singletons. Regarding this clone: Its antigen remains unknown.

General study points: Later on, an analysis found that several of the most significant clusters appeared to be linked to common viral pathogens, which included parvovirus B19. Presence/absence comparisons presumed near-even sequencing depth among donors. Prior analysis indicated that the majority of TCR beta V segments exhibited productivity approximately 87% or approximately 30% of the time.

Sequenced input: PBMCs. The J gene is TRBJ1-5, the V gene TRBV6-4; D call uncertain. The sequence came from a man between 35 and 55 years old in good health and CMV-seronegative. The CDR3 protein is CAIIGPSVSNQPQHF. The CDR3 DNA reads as TGTGCCATCATTGGGCCTTCCGTTAGCAATCAGCCCCAGCATTTT.